The rows below give T cell receptor beta chains drawn from one sample of a study of blood T cell repertoires in COVID-19. The repertoire was sequenced with immunoSEQ multiplex PCR; TCRdb's copy has only in-frame clones and lacks some. The sample carries roughly 13,000 clones, approximately 78% recorded once. The sequenced material came from peripheral blood. Receptors originate from a human donor in a cohort sampled during active COVID-19. CDR3s include the opening cysteine and the closing phenylalanine or tryptophan. A D gene is named only where the DNA matches it firmly. Some rows have no size entry. The others give once, few or many, or a class for an expanded clone.

cdr3_nt cdr3_aa j_call v_call d_call clone_size
TGTGCCAGTAGTATTGGCCTAGCGGGGACCTTTACCCTTTACGAGCAGTACTTC CASSIGLAGTFTLYEQYF TRBJ2-7 TRBV19 TRBD2 NA
TGCAGTGCTAGTAGGGCAGGGGGCAATTCACCCCTCCACTTT CSASRAGGNSPLHF TRBJ1-6 TRBV20-1 TRBD1 NA
TGTGCCAGCAGCTTAGCCACGACACAGGACGAGCAGTACTTC CASSLATTQDEQYF TRBJ2-7 TRBV7-8 NA NA
TGTGCCAGCAGCTTGGGCGGAAGTAGCAATCAGCCCCAGCATTTT CASSLGGSSNQPQHF TRBJ1-5 TRBV5-5 NA once
TGTGCCAGTAGTATCGGAGGGTCTGAAGCTTTCTTT CASSIGGSEAFF TRBJ1-1 TRBV19 NA NA
TGCAGCGTTAGACTCAGGGACAGCAACACTGAAGCTTTCTTT CSVRLRDSNTEAFF TRBJ1-1 TRBV29-1 TRBD1 NA
TGCGCCAGCAGCTTGAGGGGTACTGAAGCTTTCTTT CASSLRGTEAFF TRBJ1-1 TRBV5-1 NA NA
TGTGCCACCAGTGATTCGGACAGGGCTGAAAAACTGTTTTTT CATSDSDRAEKLFF TRBJ1-4 TRBV24-1 TRBD1 NA
TGTGCCAGCAGCTTAGGACATGACACCGGGGAGCTGTTTTTT CASSLGHDTGELFF TRBJ2-2 TRBV7-2 NA NA
TGTGCCAGCAGCACCCGACAGGGGACTAACTATGGCTACACCTTC CASSTRQGTNYGYTF TRBJ1-2 TRBV3-1/TRBV3-2 TRBD1 NA
TGTGCCAGCAGCTTAGGCCGACTTCCACGGACAGGGGAGAAGACTGAAGCTTTCTTT CASSLGRLPRTGEKTEAFF TRBJ1-1 TRBV11-2 TRBD1 few
TGTGCCAGCAGTGATATACAGACCTACGAGCAGTACTTC CASSDIQTYEQYF TRBJ2-7 TRBV2 NA few
TGTGCCAGCAGACAGGGTCCATTCTATGGCTACACCTTC CASRQGPFYGYTF TRBJ1-2 TRBV5-8 NA once
TGTGCCAGCAGGGGAGCTAGGACAGGGTATGGCTACACCTTC CASRGARTGYGYTF TRBJ1-2 TRBV2 TRBD1 NA
TGTGCCAGCAGCCCGCAGGGAGGCGACTATGGCTACACCTTC CASSPQGGDYGYTF TRBJ1-2 TRBV3-1/TRBV3-2 NA NA
TGCAGTGCCATAGAGGACACTGAAGCTTTCTTT CSAIEDTEAFF TRBJ1-1 TRBV20-1 NA few
TGTGCCAGCAGTGAGGGATTCGAGCAGTACTTC CASSEGFEQYF TRBJ2-7 TRBV12-3/TRBV12-4 NA NA
TGTGCCAGCAGTTTATATAGCTATGGCTACACCTTC CASSLYSYGYTF TRBJ1-2 TRBV12-3/TRBV12-4 NA NA
TGCAGCGTCCGGGGAAGCGGGGGGCCTCAACAGGCTTTT CSVRGSGGPQQAF TRBJ2-3 TRBV29-1 TRBD2 NA
TGTGCTAGTGTTTCGACAGATTCCGAGCAGTACTTC CASVSTDSEQYF TRBJ2-7 TRBV12-5 NA NA
TGTGCCAGCACTCAGGGGGCTTACGAGCAGTACTTC CASTQGAYEQYF TRBJ2-7 TRBV7-9 TRBD1 NA
TGTGCCAGCAGTTGGACAGGGGGCACTGAAGCTTTCTTT CASSWTGGTEAFF TRBJ1-1 TRBV12-3/TRBV12-4 TRBD1 NA
TGTGCCAGCAGCTTACCCACTGACTATGGCTACACCTTC CASSLPTDYGYTF TRBJ1-2 TRBV7-9 NA once
TGTGCCAGCAGTCAGACAGCTCCCTACGAGCAGTACTTC CASSQTAPYEQYF TRBJ2-7 TRBV3-1/TRBV3-2 NA NA
TGTGCCAGCTCACCCAACACAAATTCACCCCTCCACTTT CASSPNTNSPLHF TRBJ1-6 TRBV18 NA NA
TGCGCCAGCAGCTTGGCTTGGACAGGTCTGAATGAAAAACTGTTTTTT CASSLAWTGLNEKLFF TRBJ1-4 TRBV5-1 TRBD1 few
TGCAGCGTTGGGGCAGGGCCGAACACTGAAGCTTTCTTT CSVGAGPNTEAFF TRBJ1-1 TRBV29-1 NA NA
TGTGCCAGCAGCCCCCTGGGGGGGGTAGCTTTCTTT CASSPLGGVAFF TRBJ1-1 TRBV5-6 NA few
TGTGCCAGCTCACGTGACTGGAATTCACCCCTCCACTTT CASSRDWNSPLHF TRBJ1-6 TRBV18 NA NA
TGTGCCAGCAGCTTAGTTTTCTCTAGCACAGATACGCAGTATTTT CASSLVFSSTDTQYF TRBJ2-3 TRBV7-9 NA NA
TGTGCCAGCAGCTACCAGAGGTTCTCCTACGAGCAGTACTTC CASSYQRFSYEQYF TRBJ2-7 TRBV7-2 NA NA
TGTGCCAGCAGCCAAGCAGGGTGGGGCGAAAAACTGTTTTTT CASSQAGWGEKLFF TRBJ1-4 TRBV3-1/TRBV3-2 NA NA
TGTGCCAGCAGCCCCGGGACAGGGTGGGGTTCACCCCTCCACTTT CASSPGTGWGSPLHF TRBJ1-6 TRBV5-6 TRBD1 NA
TGTGCCAGCAGTTTAACAGGCGACTATGGCTACACCTTC CASSLTGDYGYTF TRBJ1-2 TRBV28 NA NA
TGCGCCAGCAGCTTGGACAGCTATAATTCACCCCTCCACTTT CASSLDSYNSPLHF TRBJ1-6 TRBV5-1 NA NA
TGTGCCACCAGACAAGGGGGCAGGAGCACAGATACGCAGTATTTT CATRQGGRSTDTQYF TRBJ2-3 TRBV24-1 TRBD1 NA
TGTGCCAGCTCTAGCGGGGACACAGATACGCAGTATTTT CASSSGDTDTQYF TRBJ2-3 TRBV11-3 TRBD2 NA
TGTGCCAGCAGTACCTCAAGGGGGGGTCCAGATACGCAGTATTTT CASSTSRGGPDTQYF TRBJ2-3 TRBV28 NA NA
TGTGCCAGCTCACTCAGGGTAGTGATGAACACTGAAGCTTTCTTT CASSLRVVMNTEAFF TRBJ1-1 TRBV18 NA NA
TGCACCAGCAGCCCGCCCGGCAGGTTAAATCAGCCCCAGCATTTT CTSSPPGRLNQPQHF TRBJ1-5 TRBV1 NA NA
TGTGCCAGCAGTGAAGGGGACAGTAGTGAAAAACTGTTTTTT CASSEGDSSEKLFF TRBJ1-4 TRBV6-1 TRBD1 NA
TGTGCCATCAGCGACGGCGGGGGGCCAGATACGCAGTATTTT CAISDGGGPDTQYF TRBJ2-3 TRBV10-3 TRBD2 NA
TGTGCCAGCAGCCAAGAGAAGGGGCTAGCGGGGGTCCGGAACACCGGGGAGCTGTTTTTT CASSQEKGLAGVRNTGELFF TRBJ2-2 TRBV3-1/TRBV3-2 TRBD2 NA
TGTGCCAGCAGCGTAGGAGGACTAGCGGCAGAAGAGACCCAGTACTTC CASSVGGLAAEETQYF TRBJ2-5 TRBV9 TRBD2 few
TGTGCCAGCAGTTTAGGTTCGGGGGAGACCCAGTACTTC CASSLGSGETQYF TRBJ2-5 TRBV12-3/TRBV12-4 NA NA
TGCGCCAGCAGCTTGTACTACGAGCAGTACTTC CASSLYYEQYF TRBJ2-7 TRBV5-1 NA NA
TGCGCCAGCAGCCACGCGACACTCTCTGGAAACACCATATATTTT CASSHATLSGNTIYF TRBJ1-3 TRBV4-1 NA NA
TGTGCCAGCAGCTTAAAATCTGCGGGCTATGGCTACACCTTC CASSLKSAGYGYTF TRBJ1-2 TRBV7-9 NA NA
TGTGCCAGCAGCTTAGGGACAGGGCGGTCTTACGAGCAGTACTTC CASSLGTGRSYEQYF TRBJ2-7 TRBV7-9 TRBD1 NA
TGTGCCAGCAGTTTTTCGGGGTTTCTAGGCTACACCTTC CASSFSGFLGYTF TRBJ1-2 TRBV27 NA NA
TGTGCCAGCATCCGGACTAGCGGGGGGTTACTCGATGAGCAGTTCTTC CASIRTSGGLLDEQFF TRBJ2-1 TRBV7-9 TRBD2 NA
TGTGCCATCAGTGAAGGGACAGGGACTAATGAAAAACTGTTTTTT CAISEGTGTNEKLFF TRBJ1-4 TRBV10-3 TRBD1 NA
TGTGCCAGCAGTTTAGCATCAGTAAACACTGAAGCTTTCTTT CASSLASVNTEAFF TRBJ1-1 TRBV27 NA NA
TGTGCCAGCAGCTTCCAGGGGGCGCGTGAAAACATTCAGTACTTC CASSFQGARENIQYF TRBJ2-4 TRBV5-4 TRBD1 NA
TGCAGTGCTAGTTTCACCGGACAGGGTGCAGAAAAACTGTTTTTT CSASFTGQGAEKLFF TRBJ1-4 TRBV20-1 TRBD1 NA
TGCGCCAGCAGCTTTGGTGGGACAGGGCCTGGAAACACCATATATTTT CASSFGGTGPGNTIYF TRBJ1-3 TRBV5-1 TRBD1 NA
TGTGCCAGCAGCTTAGGACTAGCTAGCACCGGGGAGCTGTTTTTT CASSLGLASTGELFF TRBJ2-2 TRBV7-2 TRBD2 NA
TGTGCCAGCAGCTTAGAGGGCGGTTGGACTCGTAATTCACCCCTCCACTTT CASSLEGGWTRNSPLHF TRBJ1-6 TRBV7-2 NA NA
TGTGCCAGCAGCTTTCGGACAGGGTTAGGTGAGCAGTACTTC CASSFRTGLGEQYF TRBJ2-7 TRBV11-2 TRBD1 few
TGCGCCAGCAGCCCAAGGGGAGGGACCTTCTACGAGCAGTACTTC CASSPRGGTFYEQYF TRBJ2-7 TRBV5-1 TRBD2 NA